This TCR beta chain emerged from a study of cytomegalovirus exposure and HLA in healthy donors. The overall study: An earlier analysis found some 100 million unique TCR beta sequences from about 190 million T cells. Findings of the study overall: More clonal expansion characterized HLA-associated TCR beta chains than equally common others in a later analysis.

Per germline, CDR1 SGDLS and CDR2 YYNGEE. CDR3 size: 15 residues. V gave up 3 bases and J gave up 5 bases; unmatched junction bases: 6. As to this clone: Its antigen is not identified.

The PCR used 60 Vbeta and 13 Jbeta primers. The data were produced by immunoSEQ multiplex PCR, yet TCRdb's version contains in-frame clones alone and is incomplete. The table shows 150,000 to 200,000 clones, with over 70% occurring only once. The sequencing sample was made of PBMCs. The TCR was taken from a young man in good health and CMV-seronegative. J is TRBJ2-7 and V is TRBV9; 12 bases match TRBD2. DNA for the CDR3: TGTGCCAGCAGCGCTCTAGCGGGAGGGCCAGACGAGCAGTACTTC. Translating gives CASSALAGGPDEQYF.